The text below deals with one T cell receptor beta chain. The antigen remains unidentified. V lost 0 bases and J 7 bases, leaving 12 bases between the germline ends. This CDR3 spans 14 amino acids. Germline V lookup: CDR1 LGHNA, CDR2 YSLEER. This sample is drawn from a study of Ad26.COV2.S vaccination and SARS-CoV-2 variants. The method was immunoSEQ multiplex PCR; TCRdb's version includes in-frame clones alone and lacks a portion of them. The table lists around 310,000 clones, 85% to 90% of them singletons. The treatment denotes: roughly 20 received Ad26.COV2.S at low or high dose, single or two shots; about 5 received placebo; per-sample allocation not given. Samples came from day 63 after the first vaccine or placebo injection. Findings of the study overall: The placebo group had lower spike-specific TCR breadth than the vaccine recipients did. Vaccinees reportedly had broad spike-specific CD8+ and CD4+ T cell responses.

This chain joins TRBV4-3 and TRBJ2-5; D assignment may be TRBD1 or TRBD2 (5 bases each). This specimen consisted of peripheral blood, obtained in a trial of Ad26.COV2.S vaccine versus placebo. This receptor was identified in a person between 18 and 65 years old who received the Ad26.COV2.S COVID-19 vaccine or a placebo. The CDR3 loop is CASSQDLGDGTQYF. The CDR3 coding sequence is TGCGCCAGCAGCCAAGATTTGGGGGACGGGACCCAGTACTTC.